This record looks at one T cell receptor (beta chain) sequence and its context. Per the germline V gene, CDR1 is SNHLY and CDR2 is FYNNEI. The CDR3 sequence is 13 residues long. V was shortened by 6 bases and J by 2 bases, with 11 bases between the two germline ends. The data originate from a study of blood T cell repertoires in COVID-19. On the study more broadly: The study drew acute and convalescent COVID-19 samples from the United States, Italy and Spain.

As originally analysed: Scientists estimated how many nucleated cells there were by amplifying reference gene primers. The protocol was immunoSEQ multiplex PCR, while the TCRdb copy is restricted to in-frame clones and leaves out a portion. V and J calls and clone size come straight from that table; D and trimming were deduced from the DNA. The sample holds more than 60,000 clones, 90% seen once. The chain recombines TRBV2 with TRBJ2-7; perhaps TRBD1 as D (6 bases). Sequencing input: peripheral blood. This sequence was found in a woman older than 75 with active or convalescent COVID-19. The CDR3 loop reads CASRQGITYEQYF. CDR3 in DNA: TGTGCCAGCAGACAGGGTATTACCTACGAGCAGTACTTC.